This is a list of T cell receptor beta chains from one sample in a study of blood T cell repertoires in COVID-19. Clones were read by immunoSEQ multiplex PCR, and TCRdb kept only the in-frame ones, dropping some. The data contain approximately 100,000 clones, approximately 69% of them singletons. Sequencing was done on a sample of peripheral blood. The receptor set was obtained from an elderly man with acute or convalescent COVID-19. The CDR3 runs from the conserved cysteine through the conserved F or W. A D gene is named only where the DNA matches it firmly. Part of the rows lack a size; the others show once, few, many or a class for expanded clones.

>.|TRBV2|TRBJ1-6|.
CASTGSGQTNSPLHF
TGTGCCAGCACTGGTTCCGGACAGACGAATTCACCCCTCCACTTT
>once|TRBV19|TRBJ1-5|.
CASSGRASQPQHF
TGTGCCAGTAGTGGCAGGGCGAGTCAGCCCCAGCATTTT
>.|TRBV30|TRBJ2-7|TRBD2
CAWKEVLSGSSYEQYF
TGTGCCTGGAAAGAGGTACTTAGCGGGAGCTCCTACGAGCAGTACTTC
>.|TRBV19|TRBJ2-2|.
CARHTNNTGELFF
TGTGCCAGACACACTAATAACACCGGGGAGCTGTTTTTT
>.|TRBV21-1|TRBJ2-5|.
CASSHVKGGYRSGRVLETQYF
TGTGCCAGCAGCCACGTGAAAGGGGGCTATAGGAGCGGGAGAGTCTTGGAGACCCAGTACTTC
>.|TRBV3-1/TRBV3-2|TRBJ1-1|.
CASSPMNSRGAGTEAFF
TGTGCCAGCAGCCCTATGAATTCTCGGGGGGCCGGGACTGAAGCTTTCTTT
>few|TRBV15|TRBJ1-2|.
CATSRDIYGYTF
TGTGCCACCAGCAGAGATATCTATGGCTACACCTTC
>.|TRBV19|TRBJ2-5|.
CASSIDLYWLSGPIQETQYF
TGTGCCAGTAGTATAGATCTTTATTGGCTCAGCGGGCCCATCCAAGAGACCCAGTACTTC
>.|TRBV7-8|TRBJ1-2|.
CASSLDSYGYTF
TGTGCCAGCAGCTTGGACAGCTATGGCTACACCTTC
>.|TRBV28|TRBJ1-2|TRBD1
CAVRDSSFYGYTF
TGTGCCGTGAGGGACAGCTCCTTCTATGGCTACACCTTC
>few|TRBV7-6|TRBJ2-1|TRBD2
CASSSTSGGGNEQFF
TGTGCCAGCAGCTCCACTAGCGGGGGTGGCAATGAGCAGTTCTTC
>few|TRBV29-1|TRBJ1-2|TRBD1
CSAQHTHGDRRIANYGYTF
TGCAGCGCCCAGCACACGCATGGGGACAGACGAATCGCTAACTATGGCTACACCTTC
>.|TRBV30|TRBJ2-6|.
CAWTSDGANVLTF
TGTGCCTGGACCAGCGACGGGGCCAACGTCCTGACTTTC
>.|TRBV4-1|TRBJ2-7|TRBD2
CASSLASGTTTYEQYF
TGCGCCAGCAGCCTTGCTAGCGGGACAACCACCTACGAGCAGTACTTC
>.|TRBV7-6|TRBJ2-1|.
CASSFVSAGHNEQFF
TGTGCCAGCAGCTTCGTGTCGGCGGGACACAATGAGCAGTTCTTC
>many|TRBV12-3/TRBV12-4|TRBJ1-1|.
CASSLPGTEAFF
TGTGCCAGCAGTTTACCCGGGACTGAAGCTTTCTTT
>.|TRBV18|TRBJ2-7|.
CASSRAYEQYF
TGTGCCAGCTCACGCGCCTACGAGCAGTACTTC
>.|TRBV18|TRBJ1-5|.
CASSRDSPSNQPQHF
TGTGCCAGCTCACGGGACTCCCCCAGCAATCAGCCCCAGCATTTT
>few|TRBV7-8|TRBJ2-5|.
CASSTPTGKQETQYF
TGTGCCAGCAGCACCCCTACAGGGAAACAAGAGACCCAGTACTTC
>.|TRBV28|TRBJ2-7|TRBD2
CASRLAGGYEQYF
TGTGCCAGTCGACTAGCGGGGGGATACGAGCAGTACTTC
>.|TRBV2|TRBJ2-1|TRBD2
CASGGELLSYNEQFF
TGTGCCAGCGGGGGGGAGCTACTGTCCTACAATGAGCAGTTCTTC
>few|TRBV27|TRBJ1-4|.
CASSSPGSPNEKLFF
TGTGCCAGCAGTTCCCCAGGGTCGCCTAATGAAAAACTGTTTTTT
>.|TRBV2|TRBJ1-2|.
CASMGGYGYTF
TGTGCCAGCATGGGGGGGTATGGCTACACCTTC
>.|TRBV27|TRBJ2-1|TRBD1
CASRGTGAPEQFF
TGTGCCAGCAGGGGGACAGGGGCGCCTGAGCAGTTCTTC
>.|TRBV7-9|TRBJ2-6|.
CASSLSFSGANVLTF
TGTGCCAGCAGCTTATCATTCTCTGGGGCCAACGTCCTGACTTTC
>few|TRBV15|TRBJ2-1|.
CATSRAQGNEQFF
TGTGCCACCAGCAGAGCACAGGGCAATGAGCAGTTCTTC
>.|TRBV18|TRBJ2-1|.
CASSPNSNSYNEQFF
TGTGCCAGCTCACCGAACAGTAACTCCTACAATGAGCAGTTCTTC
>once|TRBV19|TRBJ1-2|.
CASSSGTLSYGYTF
TGTGCCAGTAGTTCCGGGACACTGAGTTATGGCTACACCTTC
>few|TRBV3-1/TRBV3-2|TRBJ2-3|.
CASSQPETDTQYF
TGTGCCAGCAGCCAACCGGAGACAGATACGCAGTATTTT
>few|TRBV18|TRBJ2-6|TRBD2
CASSPLLAGGSPSGANVLTF
TGTGCCAGCTCACCACTCCTAGCGGGAGGGTCTCCCTCTGGGGCCAACGTCCTGACTTTC
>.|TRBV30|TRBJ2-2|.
CAWVQGTGELFF
TGTGCCTGGGTCCAGGGGACCGGGGAGCTGTTTTTT